The 17 T cell receptor beta chains presented below share a single source sample, sequenced in a study of CD8+ T cells in alopecia areata. Treatment: oral pan-JAK inhibitor, 5-10 mg twice daily. Reverse transcription of extracted RNA yielded cDNA, which provided the sequencing template. TCRdb keeps only in-frame clones here, not all; method: immunoSEQ multiplex PCR. Here the sample spans 110,000 to 150,000 clones, about 88% being singletons. The input for sequencing was CD8+ T cells sorted from blood, taken at week 4, from a patient treated with tofacitinib. These receptors were collected from a human donor with alopecia areata.

The genes are TRBV29-1 and TRBJ2-2, with D unclear. Germline lookup yields CDR1 SQVTM and CDR2 ANQGSEA. The CDR3 length is 15 residues. Trimming removed 0 bases from V and 8 bases from J, with 16 bases in between. CDR3 protein: CSVEDFRGASGELFF. CDR3 DNA sequence: TGCAGCGTTGAAGATTTTCGCGGAGCTTCGGGGGAGCTGTTTTTT.

This clone was seen a handful of times. The rearrangement links TRBV2 to TRBJ1-2; D is ambiguous. Deletions cut 4 bases from V and 1 base from J, with 10 bases between. There are 14 residues in the CDR3. Germline V gene data show CDR1 as SNHLY and CDR2 as FYNNEI. CDR3: CASSASGNNYGYTF. The CDR3 coding sequence is TGTGCCAGCAGTGCGTCGGGGAATAACTATGGCTACACCTTC.

The V and J genes are TRBV30 and TRBJ2-7; no definite D call. The CDR3 covers 12 residues. Trimming took 5 bases from V and 5 from J, leaving 13 bases between them. The germline V gene has CDR1 GTSNPN and CDR2 SVGIG (reference sequence). The CDR3 DNA reads TGTGCCTGGGGGTCGGACCTCCACGAGCAGTACTTC. Its translation is CAWGSDLHEQYF.

This chain uses TRBV5-4 with TRBJ2-7; 12 nucleotides align to TRBD1. The trim removed 4 bases at V and 5 bases at J, leaving 7 bases unmatched. The CDR3 runs to 15 residues. In germline, CDR1 is SGHNT, CDR2 YYREEE (reference sequence). CDR3: CASSPRDRGLDEQYF. Written as DNA, the CDR3 is TGTGCCAGCAGCCCTCGGGACAGGGGGCTCGACGAGCAGTACTTC.

This clone was detected once. This chain uses TRBV5-1 with TRBJ1-1; TRBD1 is a possible D gene (6 bases). Trimming took off 3 bases at V and 1 base at J, with 10 bases between the two ends. Germline CDR1 reads SGHRS; CDR2 reads YFSETQ. The CDR3 totals 14 residues. The CDR3 loop is CASSSDRTNTEAFF. CDR3 sequence (DNA): TGCGCCAGCAGCTCCGACAGGACGAACACTGAAGCTTTCTTT.

The rearrangement links TRBV5-6 to TRBJ2-7; 7 bases map to TRBD1. Germline assignment: CDR1 SGHDT and CDR2 YYEEEE. The CDR3 length is 16 residues. The ends lost 4 bases at V and 3 bases at J; junction bases unmatched: 13. The CDR3 reads CASSPKPRDSNYEQYF. In DNA form, the CDR3 reads TGTGCCAGCAGCCCGAAGCCCCGGGACAGTAACTACGAGCAGTACTTC.

The rearrangement uses TRBV29-1 and TRBJ2-7; the D gene is possibly TRBD2 (7 bases). The CDR3 covers 13 residues. Deletions cut 4 bases from V and 2 bases from J, with 12 bases between. Germline V CDR1 and CDR2: SQVTM, ANQGSEA. This chain's CDR3 is CSVVDGGPYEQYF. The DNA of the CDR3 is TGCAGCGTTGTGGACGGGGGGCCCTACGAGCAGTACTTC.

V gene TRBV5-1 combines with J gene TRBJ2-2, with no clear D. Germline assignment: CDR1 SGHRS and CDR2 YFSETQ. The germline V and J ends were trimmed by 0 bases and 3 bases, with 6 bases remaining between them. CDR3 size: 14 residues. In nucleotides, the CDR3 is TGCGCCAGCAGCTTGGAGGTGGACACCGGGGAGCTGTTTTTT. Residues: CASSLEVDTGELFF.

The chain uses TRBV27 and TRBJ2-7; 9 bases align to TRBD1. In germline, CDR1 is MNHEY, CDR2 SMNVEV (reference sequence). The J segment lost 3 bases and the V segment lost 5 bases, leaving 8 bases of the junction unmatched. The CDR3 consists of 15 residues. DNA of the CDR3: TGTGCCAGCAGTAGGCCAACAGGGGGCGTCTACGAGCAGTACTTC. It is translated as CASSRPTGGVYEQYF.

The chain recombines TRBV2 with TRBJ2-5; D uncertain. The CDR3 runs to 13 residues. Trimming cost V 5 bases and J 4 bases, with 11 bases left between them. The germline V gene encodes CDR1 SNHLY and CDR2 FYNNEI. CDR3: CASSRLVSETQYF. The DNA for the CDR3 is TGTGCCAGCAGTCGTCTAGTTTCAGAGACCCAGTACTTC.

This clone was counted only a few times. The chain links TRBV9 to TRBJ2-7; D is ambiguous. Germline-derived CDR1 and CDR2 are SGDLS and YYNGEE. Trimming pared 0 bases from V and 3 bases from J, leaving 19 bases between. The CDR3 length is 17 residues. DNA for the CDR3: TGTGCCAGCAGCGTAGGACTGAAACCCTCCCCGGGCTACGAGCAGTACTTC. Translated: CASSVGLKPSPGYEQYF. The full variable domain, completed using reference TRBV9 and TRBJ2-7, is DSGVTQTPKHLITATGQRVTLRCSPRSGDLSVYWYQQSLDQGLQFLIQYYNGEERAKGNILERFSAQQFPDLHSELNLSSLELGDSALYFCASSVGLKPSPGYEQYFGPGTRLTVT.

This rearrangement joins TRBV5-4 to TRBJ2-7; no clear D. Germline loops: CDR1 SGHNT, CDR2 YYREEE (reference sequence). This CDR3 contains 14 residues. The germline V and J ends were trimmed by 7 bases and 5 bases, with 19 bases remaining between them. DNA of the CDR3: TGTGCCAGCGGCCCGAGCGTAGCAGTCAACGAGCAGTACTTC. Residues: CASGPSVAVNEQYF. The complete variable domain, with remaining parts taken from reference TRBV5-4 and TRBJ2-7, reads ETGVTQSPTHLIKTRGQQVTLRCSSQSGHNTVSWYQQALGQGPQFIFQYYREEENGRGNFPPRFSGLQFPNYSSELNVNALELDDSALYLCASGPSVAVNEQYFGPGTRLTVT.

The chain recombines TRBV6-1 with TRBJ2-2; D is ambiguous. Trimming cost V 0 bases and J 0 bases, with 5 bases left between them. Germline-derived CDR1 and CDR2 are MNHNS and SASEGT. CDR3 size: 15 residues. The CDR3 is CASSEAGANTGELFF. CDR3 in DNA: TGTGCCAGCAGTGAAGCCGGCGCGAACACCGGGGAGCTGTTTTTT.

The chain links TRBV29-1 to TRBJ2-7; 11 bases line up with TRBD1. The germline V gene has CDR1 SQVTM and CDR2 ANQGSEA. CDR3 length: 12 residues. V dropped 3 bases and J dropped 6; count of bases not matched to a gene: 1. In nucleotides, the CDR3 is TGCAGCGTTGAGGACAGGGGGCCCGAGCAGTACTTC. It is translated as CSVEDRGPEQYF.

CDR3: CASSQQMTGNYEQYF. CDR3 sequence (DNA): TGCGCCAGCAGCCAACAAATGACAGGGAACTACGAGCAGTACTTC. V and J are TRBV5-1 and TRBJ2-7; 7 nucleotides match TRBD1. Germline-derived CDR1 and CDR2 are SGHRS and YFSETQ. CDR3 length: 15 amino acids. V shed 4 bases and J 3 bases; nucleotides not matched to a gene: 10.

V and J are TRBV29-1 and TRBJ1-1; D unresolved. The CDR3 length is 12 residues. Germline loops: CDR1 SQVTM, CDR2 ANQGSEA. The V gene lost 6 bases and the J gene lost 8 bases, with 16 bases spanning the gap. The CDR3 spells CSVATGVPEAFF. The CDR3 DNA follows: TGCAGCGTCGCTACTGGAGTCCCCGAAGCTTTCTTT.

The genes are TRBV29-1 and TRBJ2-7, with a weak D call TRBD1 (5 bases). Looked up from germline, CDR1 is SQVTM and CDR2 is ANQGSEA. V was pared by 2 bases and J by 1 base, with 12 bases between. The CDR3 is 14 amino acids. The CDR3 protein is CSVEKGDSSYEQYF. The CDR3 DNA reads as TGCAGCGTTGAAAAAGGGGATTCTTCCTACGAGCAGTACTTC.